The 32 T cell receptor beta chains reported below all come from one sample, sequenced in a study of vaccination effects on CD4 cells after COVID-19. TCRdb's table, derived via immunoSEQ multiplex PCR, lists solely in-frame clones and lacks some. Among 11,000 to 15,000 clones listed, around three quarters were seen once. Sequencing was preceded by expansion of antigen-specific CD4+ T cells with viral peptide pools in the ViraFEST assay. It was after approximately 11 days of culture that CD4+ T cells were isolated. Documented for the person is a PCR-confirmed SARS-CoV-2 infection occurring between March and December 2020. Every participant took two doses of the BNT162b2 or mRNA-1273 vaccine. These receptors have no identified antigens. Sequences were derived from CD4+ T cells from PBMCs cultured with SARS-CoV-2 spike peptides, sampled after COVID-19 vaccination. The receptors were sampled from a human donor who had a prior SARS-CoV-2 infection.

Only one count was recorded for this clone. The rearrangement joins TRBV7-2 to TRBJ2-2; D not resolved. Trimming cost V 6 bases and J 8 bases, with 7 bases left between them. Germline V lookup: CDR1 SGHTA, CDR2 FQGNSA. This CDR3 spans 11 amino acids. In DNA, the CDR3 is TGTGCCAGCAGAAGGATGGGGGAGCTGTTTTTT. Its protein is CASRRMGELFF.

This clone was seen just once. The CDR3 DNA follows: TGTGCCACCAGCCCGGGGCCCACCCGTTCTAGCACAGATACGCAGTATTTT. Translating gives CATSPGPTRSSTDTQYF. The chain carries TRBV24-1 and TRBJ2-3; the D gene could be TRBD1 or TRBD2 (5 bases each). Per the germline V gene, CDR1 is KGHDR and CDR2 is SFDVKD. CDR3 length: 17 amino acids. V was trimmed by 7 bases and J by 0 bases, leaving 19 bases between them.

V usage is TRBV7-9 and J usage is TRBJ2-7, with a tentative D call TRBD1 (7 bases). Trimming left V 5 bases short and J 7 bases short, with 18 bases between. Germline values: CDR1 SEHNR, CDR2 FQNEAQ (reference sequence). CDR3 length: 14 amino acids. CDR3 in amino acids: CASSLNIPGGEQYF. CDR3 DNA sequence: TGTGCCAGCAGCCTTAACATTCCAGGGGGGGAGCAGTACTTC. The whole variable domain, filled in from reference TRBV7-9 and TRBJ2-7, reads DTGVSQNPRHKITKRGQNVTFRCDPISEHNRLYWYRQTLGQGPEFLTYFQNEAQLEKSRLLSDRFSAERPKGSFSTLEIQRTEQGDSAMYLCASSLNIPGGEQYFGPGTRLTVT.

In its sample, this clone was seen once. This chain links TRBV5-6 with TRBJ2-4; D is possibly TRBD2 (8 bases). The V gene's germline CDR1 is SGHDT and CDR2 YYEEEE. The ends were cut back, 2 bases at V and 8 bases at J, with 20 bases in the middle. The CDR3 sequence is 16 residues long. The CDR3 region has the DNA TGTGCCAGCAGCTTTTTTTGGCAGGGGGGACTAGACATTCAGTACTTC. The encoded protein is CASSFFWQGGLDIQYF.

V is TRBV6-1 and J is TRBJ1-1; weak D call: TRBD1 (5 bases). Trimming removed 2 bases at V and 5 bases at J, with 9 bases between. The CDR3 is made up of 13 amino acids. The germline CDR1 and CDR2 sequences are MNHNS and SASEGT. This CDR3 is CASSEYGGTEAFF. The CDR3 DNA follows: TGTGCCAGCAGTGAATATGGGGGAACTGAAGCTTTCTTT.

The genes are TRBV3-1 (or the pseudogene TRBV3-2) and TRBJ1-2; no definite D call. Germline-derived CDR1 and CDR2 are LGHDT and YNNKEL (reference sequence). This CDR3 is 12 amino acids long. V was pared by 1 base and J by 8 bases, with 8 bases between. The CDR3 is CASSQAVGGYTF. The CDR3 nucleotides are TGTGCCAGCAGCCAAGCCGTTGGAGGCTACACCTTC.

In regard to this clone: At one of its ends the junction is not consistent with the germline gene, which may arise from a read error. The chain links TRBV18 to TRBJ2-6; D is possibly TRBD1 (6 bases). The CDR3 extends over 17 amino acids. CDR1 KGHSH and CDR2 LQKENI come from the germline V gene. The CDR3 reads CASSPQGPLLGANVLTF. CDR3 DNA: TGTGCCAGCTCGCCACAGGGTCCGTTATTGGGGGCCAACGTCCTGACTTTC.

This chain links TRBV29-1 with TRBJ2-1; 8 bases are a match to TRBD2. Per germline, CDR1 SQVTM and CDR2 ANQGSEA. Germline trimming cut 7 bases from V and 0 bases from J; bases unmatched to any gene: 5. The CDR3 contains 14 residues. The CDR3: CSALLAASYNEQFF. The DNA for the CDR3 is TGCAGCGCCTTACTAGCGGCCTCCTACAATGAGCAGTTCTTC.

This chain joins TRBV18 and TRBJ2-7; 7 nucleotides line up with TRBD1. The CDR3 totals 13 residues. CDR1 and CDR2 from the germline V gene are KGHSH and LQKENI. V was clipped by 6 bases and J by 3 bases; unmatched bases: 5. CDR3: CASSRDSFYEQYF. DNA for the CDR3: TGTGCCAGCTCCCGGGACAGCTTCTACGAGCAGTACTTC.

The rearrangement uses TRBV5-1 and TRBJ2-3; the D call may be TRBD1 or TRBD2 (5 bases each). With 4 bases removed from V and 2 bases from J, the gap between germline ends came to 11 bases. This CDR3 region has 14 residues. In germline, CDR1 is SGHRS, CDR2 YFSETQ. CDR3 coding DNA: TGCGCCAGCAGCCTGGGGGTGGCCACAGATACGCAGTATTTT. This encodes CASSLGVATDTQYF.

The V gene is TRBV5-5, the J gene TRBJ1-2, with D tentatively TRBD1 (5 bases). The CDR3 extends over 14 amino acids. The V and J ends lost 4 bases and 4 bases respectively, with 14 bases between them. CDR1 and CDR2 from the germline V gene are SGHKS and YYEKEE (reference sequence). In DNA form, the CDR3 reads TGTGCCAGCAGCCCGGGGACTTTCAGCTATGGCTACACCTTC. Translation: CASSPGTFSYGYTF.

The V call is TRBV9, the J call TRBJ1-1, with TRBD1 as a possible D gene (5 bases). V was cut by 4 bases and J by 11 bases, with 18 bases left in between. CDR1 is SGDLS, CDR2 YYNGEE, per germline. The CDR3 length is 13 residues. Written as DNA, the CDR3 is TGTGCCAGCAGCCCCGACGGGGGGATTAGGGCTTTCTTT. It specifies CASSPDGGIRAFF.

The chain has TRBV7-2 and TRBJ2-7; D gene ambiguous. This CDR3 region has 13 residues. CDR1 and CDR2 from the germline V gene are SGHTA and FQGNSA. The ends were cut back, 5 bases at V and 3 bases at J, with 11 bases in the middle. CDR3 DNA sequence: TGTGCCAGCAGCCTAGGGCTAGGCTACGAGCAGTACTTC. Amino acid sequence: CASSLGLGYEQYF.

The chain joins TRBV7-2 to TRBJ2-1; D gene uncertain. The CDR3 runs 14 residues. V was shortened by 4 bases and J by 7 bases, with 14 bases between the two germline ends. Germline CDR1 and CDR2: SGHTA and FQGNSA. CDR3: CASSSQPRVNEQFF. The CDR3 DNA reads TGTGCCAGCAGCTCCCAGCCCCGGGTTAATGAGCAGTTCTTC.

CDR3 coding DNA: TGTGCCAGCAGTTACTCGGCCGGGACAGGGTTCGAGCAGTACTTC. Its translation: CASSYSAGTGFEQYF. The chain uses TRBV6-6 and TRBJ2-7; 9 bases are a match to TRBD1. The germline gives CDR1 MNHNY, CDR2 SVGAGI (reference sequence). CDR3 length: 15 residues. V was pared by 0 bases and J by 6 bases, with 6 bases of the junction left unmatched.

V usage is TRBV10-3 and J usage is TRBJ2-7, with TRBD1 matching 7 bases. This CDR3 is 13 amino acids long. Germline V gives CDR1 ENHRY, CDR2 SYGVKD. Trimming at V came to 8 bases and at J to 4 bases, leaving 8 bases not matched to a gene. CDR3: CAISEAGGYEQYF. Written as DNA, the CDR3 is TGTGCCATCTCCGAGGCAGGGGGATACGAGCAGTACTTC.

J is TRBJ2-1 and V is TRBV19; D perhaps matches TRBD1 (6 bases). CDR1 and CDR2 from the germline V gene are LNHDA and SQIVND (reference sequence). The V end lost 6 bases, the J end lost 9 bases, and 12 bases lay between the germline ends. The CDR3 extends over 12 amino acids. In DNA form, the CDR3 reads TGTGCCAGTAGGTCCACAGGGAGTGAGCAGTTCTTC. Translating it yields CASRSTGSEQFF. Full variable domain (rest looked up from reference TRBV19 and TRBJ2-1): DGGITQSPKYLFRKEGQNVTLSCEQNLNHDAMYWYRQDPGQGLRLIYYSQIVNDFQKGDIAEGYSVSREKKESFPLTVTSAQKNPTAFYLCASRSTGSEQFFGPGTRLTVL.

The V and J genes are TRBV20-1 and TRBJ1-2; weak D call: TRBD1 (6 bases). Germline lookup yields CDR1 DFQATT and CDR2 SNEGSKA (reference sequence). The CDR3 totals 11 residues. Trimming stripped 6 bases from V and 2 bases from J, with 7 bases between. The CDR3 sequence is CSAGGNYGYTF. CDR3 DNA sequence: TGCAGTGCAGGGGGGAACTATGGCTACACCTTC.

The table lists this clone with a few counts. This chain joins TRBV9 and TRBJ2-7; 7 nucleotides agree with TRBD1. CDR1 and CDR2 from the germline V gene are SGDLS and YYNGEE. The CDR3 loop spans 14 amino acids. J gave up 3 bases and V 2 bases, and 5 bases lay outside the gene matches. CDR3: CASSVDRVDYEQYF. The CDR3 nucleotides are TGTGCCAGCAGCGTTGACAGGGTTGACTACGAGCAGTACTTC.

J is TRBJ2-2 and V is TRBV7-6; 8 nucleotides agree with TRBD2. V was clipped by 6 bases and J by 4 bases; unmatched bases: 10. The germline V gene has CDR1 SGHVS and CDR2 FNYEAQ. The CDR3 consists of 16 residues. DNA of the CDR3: TGTGCCAGCAGATCTCGGGGCGCGGGGGGCACCGGGGAGCTGTTTTTT. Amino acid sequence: CASRSRGAGGTGELFF.

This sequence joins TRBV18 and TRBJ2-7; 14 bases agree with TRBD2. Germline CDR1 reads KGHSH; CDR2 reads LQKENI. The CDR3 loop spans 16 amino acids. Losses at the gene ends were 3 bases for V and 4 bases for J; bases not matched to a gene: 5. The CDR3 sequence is CASSPGLAGVSYEQYF. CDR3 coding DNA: TGTGCCAGCTCACCGGGACTAGCGGGAGTATCATACGAGCAGTACTTC.

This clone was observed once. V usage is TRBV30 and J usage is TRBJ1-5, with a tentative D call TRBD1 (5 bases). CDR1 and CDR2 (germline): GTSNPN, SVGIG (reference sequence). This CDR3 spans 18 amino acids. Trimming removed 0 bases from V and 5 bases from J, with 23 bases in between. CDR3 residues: CAWSVRQGEGRGDQPQHF. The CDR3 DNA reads TGTGCCTGGAGTGTACGGCAGGGTGAGGGTCGAGGAGATCAGCCCCAGCATTTT.

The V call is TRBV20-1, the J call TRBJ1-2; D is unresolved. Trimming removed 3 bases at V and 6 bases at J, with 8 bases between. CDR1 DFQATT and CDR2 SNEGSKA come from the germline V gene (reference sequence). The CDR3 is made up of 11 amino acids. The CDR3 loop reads CSASDGHGYTF. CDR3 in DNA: TGCAGTGCTAGCGATGGCCATGGCTACACCTTC.

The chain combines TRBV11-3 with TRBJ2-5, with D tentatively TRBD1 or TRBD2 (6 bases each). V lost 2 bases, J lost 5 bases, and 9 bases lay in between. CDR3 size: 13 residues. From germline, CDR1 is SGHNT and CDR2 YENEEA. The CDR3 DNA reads TGTGCCAGCAGCTTACGGGGGCGGGAGACCCAGTACTTC. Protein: CASSLRGRETQYF.

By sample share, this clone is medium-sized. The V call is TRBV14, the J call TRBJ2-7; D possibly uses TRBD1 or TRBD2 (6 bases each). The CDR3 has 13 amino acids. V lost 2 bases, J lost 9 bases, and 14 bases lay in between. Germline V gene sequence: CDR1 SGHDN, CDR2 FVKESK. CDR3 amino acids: CASSQSGALRQYF. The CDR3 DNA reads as TGTGCCAGCAGCCAATCGGGGGCATTACGGCAGTACTTC. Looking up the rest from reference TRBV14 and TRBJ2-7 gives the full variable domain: EAGVTQFPSHSVIEKGQTVTLRCDPISGHDNLYWYRRVMGKEIKFLLHFVKESKQDESGMPNNRFLAERTGGTYSTLKVQPAELEDSGVYFCASSQSGALRQYFGPGTRLTVT.

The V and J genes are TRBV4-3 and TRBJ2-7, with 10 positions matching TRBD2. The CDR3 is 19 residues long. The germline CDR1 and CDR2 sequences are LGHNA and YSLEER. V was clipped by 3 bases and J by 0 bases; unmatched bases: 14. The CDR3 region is CASSQFLTGLADSSYEQYF. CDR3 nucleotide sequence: TGCGCCAGCAGCCAGTTTCTCACAGGACTAGCGGATAGCTCCTACGAGCAGTACTTC.

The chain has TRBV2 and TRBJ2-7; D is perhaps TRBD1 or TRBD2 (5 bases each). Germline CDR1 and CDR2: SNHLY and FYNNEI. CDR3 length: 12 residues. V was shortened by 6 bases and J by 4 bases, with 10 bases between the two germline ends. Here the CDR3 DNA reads TGTGCCAGCAGCCGGGACCTTTACGAGCAGTACTTC. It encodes CASSRDLYEQYF.

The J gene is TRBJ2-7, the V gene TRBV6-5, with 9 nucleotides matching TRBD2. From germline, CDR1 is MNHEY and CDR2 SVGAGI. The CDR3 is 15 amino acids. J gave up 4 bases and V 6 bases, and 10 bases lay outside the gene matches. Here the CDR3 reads CASSAAGTSLYEQYF. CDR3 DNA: TGTGCCAGCAGCGCCGCCGGGACTAGCCTTTACGAGCAGTACTTC.

CDR3 protein: CASARTAGEETQYF. For the CDR3, the DNA is TGCGCCAGCGCTCGGACAGCGGGTGAGGAGACCCAGTACTTC. The chain uses TRBV5-1 and TRBJ2-5; either TRBD1 or TRBD2 may fit D (6 bases each). The CDR3 runs 14 residues. Germline CDR1 and CDR2: SGHRS and YFSETQ. Trimming pared 7 bases from V and 5 bases from J, leaving 18 bases between. Drawing the rest from reference TRBV5-1 and TRBJ2-5, the complete variable domain is KAGVTQTPRYLIKTRGQQVTLSCSPISGHRSVSWYQQTPGQGLQFLFEYFSETQRNKGNFPGRFSGRQFSNSRSEMNVSTLELGDSALYLCASARTAGEETQYFGPGTRLLVL.

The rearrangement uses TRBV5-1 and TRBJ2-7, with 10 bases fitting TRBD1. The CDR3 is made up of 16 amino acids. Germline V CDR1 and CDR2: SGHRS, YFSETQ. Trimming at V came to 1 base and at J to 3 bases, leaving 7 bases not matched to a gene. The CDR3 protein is CASSLQGQGNGYEQYF. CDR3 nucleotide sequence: TGCGCCAGCAGCTTGCAGGGACAGGGGAACGGCTACGAGCAGTACTTC.

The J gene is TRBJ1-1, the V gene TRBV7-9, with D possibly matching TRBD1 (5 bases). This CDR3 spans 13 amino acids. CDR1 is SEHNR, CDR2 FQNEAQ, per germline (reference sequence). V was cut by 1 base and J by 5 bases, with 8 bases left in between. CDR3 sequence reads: CASSLGGRTEAFF. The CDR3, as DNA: TGTGCCAGCAGCTTAGGGGGGAGGACTGAAGCTTTCTTT.

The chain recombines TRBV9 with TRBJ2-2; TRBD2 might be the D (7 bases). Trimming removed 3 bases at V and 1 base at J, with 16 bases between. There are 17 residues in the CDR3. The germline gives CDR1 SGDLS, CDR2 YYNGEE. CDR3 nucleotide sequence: TGTGCCAGCAGCGGAGGGGGGGGGATCAGGAACACCGGGGAGCTGTTTTTT. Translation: CASSGGGGIRNTGELFF.